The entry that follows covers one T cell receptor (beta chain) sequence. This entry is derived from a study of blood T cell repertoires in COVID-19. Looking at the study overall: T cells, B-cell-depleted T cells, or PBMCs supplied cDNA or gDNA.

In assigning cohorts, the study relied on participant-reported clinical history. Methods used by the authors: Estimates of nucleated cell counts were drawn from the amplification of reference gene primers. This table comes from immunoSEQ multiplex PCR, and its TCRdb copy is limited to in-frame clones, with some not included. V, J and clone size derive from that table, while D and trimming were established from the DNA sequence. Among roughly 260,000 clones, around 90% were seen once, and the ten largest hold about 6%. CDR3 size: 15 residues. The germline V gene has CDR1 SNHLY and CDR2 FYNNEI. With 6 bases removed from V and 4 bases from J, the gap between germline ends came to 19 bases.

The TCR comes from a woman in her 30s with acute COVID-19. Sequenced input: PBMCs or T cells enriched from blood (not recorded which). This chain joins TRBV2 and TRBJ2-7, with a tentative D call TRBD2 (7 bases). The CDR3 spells CASSGEGGGSYEQYF. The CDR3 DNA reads TGTGCCAGCAGCGGCGAGGGGGGGGGCTCTTACGAGCAGTACTTC.